The entry below gives a single T cell receptor beta chain sequence along with its context. This clonotype appeared a few times. This clone's antigen is unknown. Base qualities were left out, and no much larger clone turns up one base away. The germline V gene supplies CDR1 SQVTM and CDR2 ANQGSEA. The CDR3 runs 13 residues from the cysteine to the phenylalanine. The entry retains the CDR3 DNA only, 39 bases that are in frame from base 1. The junction carries 10 bases between V and J, which are trimmed by 5 bases and 0 bases respectively. The sample's treatment or condition, from its label and the paper: roughly ten-day PBMC culture with coronavirus spike peptide pools or control peptides (ViraFEST assay). The ViraFEST assay was used in the study, in which antigen-specific T cells were expanded with peptide pools and expanded clonotypes were subsequently identified by TCR sequencing. The positive SARS-CoV-2 PCR tests of the convalescent patients were dated from March to December 2020, before the Alpha, Beta and Delta variants emerged in the United States. Each well held approximately 2 million PBMCs cultured in IMDM containing around 5% human AB serum and around 10 IU/ml IL-2, with around 9.2 ug/ml peptide pools added. Half of the culture medium was replaced with fresh IL-2-containing medium on days 3 and 7. After approximately 11 days of culture, CD4+ T cells were isolated by negative selection with the EasySep CD4+ T cell isolation kit. Ficoll-Paque Plus gradient centrifugation was used to isolate PBMCs from whole blood, and the isolated PBMCs were then either used fresh or cryopreserved at -140C. Culture conditions were generally each tested in triplicate wells.

This entry belongs to a study of vaccination and CD4 T cells after COVID-19 (dated by TCRdb to 2021 to 2024). Study-level background: Convalescent patients had a positive SARS-CoV-2 result on nasal swab PCR, and of these patients, several had mild disease and one had severe disease. Participants received two doses of either the Pfizer-BioNTech BNT162b2 vaccine (n=8) or the Moderna mRNA-1273 vaccine (n=2). Post-COVID blood samples from convalescent patients were collected a median of roughly 100 days after diagnosis, with a range of 35 to 161 days. The convalescent cohort comprised six males and four females, including two Hispanic individuals, seven Caucasians, two Asians and one multiracial person. Post-vaccine blood samples were collected a median of approximately 77 days after the second vaccine dose, ranging from roughly 13 to 241 days. Control cultures used a CEFX viral epitope pool as positive control, an HIV-1 Nef peptide pool as negative control, or no peptide. The cultures were stimulated with overlapping spike peptide pools from SARS-CoV-2 and from the common cold coronaviruses HCoV-NL63, HCoV-OC43 and HCoV-229E. In around nine COVID-19 convalescent patients and a handful of infection-naive healthy vaccine recipients, the spike-specific CD4+ TCR repertoire before mRNA vaccination was compared with the repertoire after mRNA vaccination. Points the paper makes about the study in general: The number of convalescent patients in the study was relatively small, and the study did not examine early timepoints following natural infection. In convalescent patients, nearly all vaccine-specific clones (304 of 307) were found to be mono-reactive for SARS-CoV-2 spike rather than cross-reactive with common cold coronaviruses. The median count of SARS-CoV-2-reactive clonotypes went up from 20 to 25 after infection to 38 after vaccination, although the change was not significant. Among the post-vaccine SARS-CoV-2-reactive clones in convalescent patients, a median approximately 86% showed up only after vaccination, which suggests vaccine-specific priming.

Libraries were built with PCR. DNA from cultured CD4+ T cells underwent TCR sequencing with the Oncomine TCR Beta short-read assay at the Johns Hopkins FTIC core. The QIAamp micro DNA kit was used to extract genomic DNA from the cultured CD4+ T cells. Oncomine TCR Beta libraries made from cultured CD4+ T cells were pooled using unique dual indexes and sequenced on an Illumina iSeq 100. As for the authors' bioinformatics: Non-productive sequences were removed, and CDR3s that did not start with C, did not end with F or W, or were shorter than 7 amino acids were discarded. Antigen-specific clonotypes were identified using the MANAFEST web application through comparison of peptide-stimulated wells with reference and other culture wells. Positive clones required FDR below 0.05, an odds ratio above 5, and productive frequency above 0.1% in at least two of three replicate wells. A clonotype was classed as cross-reactive if the clonotype showed significant expansion both in SARS-CoV-2 spike wells and in at least one common cold coronavirus spike condition. CDR3 homology was assessed with Levenshtein distances (stringdist) and unrooted phylogenetic trees (ape) in R version 3.6.1. Starting from the raw public reads, TCRdb applied fastp trimming at Q25, assembled clones with MiXCR and retained in-frame beta chains. Under each unique CDR3 protein, matching rows form one entry showing the most common genes and DNA. TCRdb's processing, not the authors', yielded these V and J calls. The sample table records 8,400 or so distinct CDR3 sequences; about 67% of these occur just once. Of the sample, 30% to 40% falls within the top ten clones.

The chain couples TRBV29-1 to TRBJ1-1; the D gene is perhaps TRBD1, on 6 matching bases. The sequencing sample was made of CD4+ T cells from blood, cultured in vitro. The clonotype originates from a human donor who had recovered from COVID-19. CDR3 reads: CSVQGTLNTEAFF. The sequenced DNA: TGCAGCGTTCAGGGGACCCTGAACACTGAAGCTTTCTTT.